This T cell receptor (beta chain) was sequenced for a study of OX40 agonist ivuxolimab in advanced cancers. Turning to the study itself: Patients treated during dose escalation were battling hepatocellular carcinoma, melanoma, renal cell or head and neck cancer. Averaging 60 years in age, with a range of roughly 23 to 80, the cohort was approximately 83% male.

Using immunoSEQ multiplex PCR, the repertoire was profiled, and TCRdb retains in-frame clones only, with some absent. The repertoire consists of approximately 38,000 clones, with roughly 83% occurring once and the leading ten covering around 20%. This receptor was identified in an adult with an advanced solid tumor such as melanoma, head and neck, liver or kidney cancer. The sequencing here drew on CD4+ or CD8+ T cells sorted from blood, taken in a trial of the OX40 agonist ivuxolimab.

The CDR3 region is CASSGQGALHQPQHF. CDR3 DNA: TGTGCCAGCAGCGGACAGGGAGCCCTCCATCAGCCCCAGCATTTT. The rearrangement links TRBV27 to TRBJ1-5; 8 bases align to TRBD1. This CDR3 has 15 residues. V dropped 6 bases and J dropped 5; count of bases not matched to a gene: 9. CDR1 is MNHEY and CDR2 is SMNVEV in the germline V gene (reference sequence).